The text below deals with one TCR beta chain. Its antigen is not yet known. Per-base quality was not reported, and no clone a single base away is much larger than it. Other DNA sequences in the sample encode the same CDR3. V and J are trimmed by 4 bases and 4 bases, and the gene matches miss 3 bases of the junction. Sequences SGHRS (CDR1) and YFSETQ (CDR2) are obtained from the germline V gene. The CDR3, cysteine through phenylalanine, is 14 amino acids long. Only CDR3 DNA remains: 42 bases, in frame from the first base. The source of the sample is a study of Ad26.COV2.S vaccination and SARS-CoV-2 variants (dated by TCRdb to 2020 to 2023). The study in broad terms: Donors in the vaccine arm were drawn from COV1001, a phase I-IIa trial of Ad26.COV2.S in healthy adults that was multicentre, randomized, double-blind and placebo-controlled. Investigators remained blinded to trial group allocation during experiments and outcome assessment. Trial participants were randomized into five groups of five: low-dose or high-dose Ad26.COV2.S given once or twice, or placebo on both occasions. TCRbeta repertoire sequencing was used to assess the specificity and breadth of SARS-CoV-2-reactive T cell receptors after Ad26.COV2.S vaccination. Dosing of Ad26.COV2.S was intramuscular, at either 5x10^10 or 1x10^11 viral particles, delivered as one shot or as two shots spaced 56 days apart. The TCR-sequenced set comprised approximately 30 samples: about 19 Ad26.COV2.S vaccine recipients, 5 placebo recipients and 8 SARS-CoV-2 convalescent individuals. The study at large found these results: Vaccine and placebo recipients had comparable non-spike TCR breadth, which fits with the vaccine containing only spike. Higher spike-specific TCR breadth was observed in Ad26.COV2.S recipients than in placebo recipients (P = 0.0014). After vaccination, spike-specific CD8+ and CD4+ T cell responses were reported to show substantial breadth. The study was not powered to compare responses between vaccine doses or regimens. It was noted by the authors that total T cell responses may have been underestimated by the TCR breadth and depth analyses.

The immunoSEQ Assay was used to sequence TCRbeta CDR3 regions. After extraction, genomic DNA underwent amplification by bias-controlled multiplex PCR, followed by high-throughput sequencing. As for the original processing: To quantify the absolute abundance of each unique TCRbeta CDR3 region, sequences were collapsed and filtered. T cell fraction was estimated by normalization of TCRbeta template counts to usable DNA, with usable DNA being measured through amplification of reference genes present in all nucleated cells. Repertoire TCRs were annotated as SARS-CoV-2-specific by exact matching of V gene, CDR3 amino acid sequence and J gene to a known reactive TCR set. MIRA supplied the reference SARS-CoV-2 TCR set, which was filtered for enrichment in COVID-19-positive ImmuneCODE repertoires so that public or cross-reactive TCRs were removed. Based on the MIRA antigens, annotated TCRs were further analysed at the level of specific ORF or position within ORF. Breadth was defined as annotated unique rearrangements over total unique productive rearrangements; depth was the summed frequency of those rearrangements. Group comparisons of TCR breadth used two-sided Wilcoxon rank-sum tests. The source is immuneACCESS, and TCRdb retained only in-frame sequences with V and J called. Part of the clones is not carried over; for the studies checked, unresolved V genes explain less than half of this, and the remainder is unexplained. The V and J calls and clone size come from that table; D and trimming were worked out from the DNA. The sample records 300,000 to 450,000 clones, roughly 81% of which are singletons. The ten biggest clones cover roughly 3.5% of the sample.

What this sample's treatment or condition label stands for: 15 to 20 received Ad26.COV2.S at low or high dose, single or two shots; several received placebo; per-sample allocation not given. Repertoires of vaccine and placebo recipients were sequenced from samples taken on day 63 after the first injection. Between 29 July and 7 August 2020, Cohort 1b enrolled 20 to 30 adults aged 18-55 years at one site in Boston, USA. Ad26.COV2.S consisted of a replication-incompetent adenovirus type 26 vector by which a prefusion-stabilized SARS-CoV-2 spike protein from the original Wuhan strain was expressed. The chain links TRBV5-1 with TRBJ1-1, and TRBD1 matches 11 of the central bases. The clonotype was recovered from a person aged 18 to 59 who received the Ad26.COV2.S COVID-19 vaccine or a placebo. The starting material was peripheral blood, obtained in a trial of Ad26.COV2.S vaccine versus placebo. The CDR3 region: CASSTGTGGTEAFF. The DNA sequence reads TGCGCCAGCAGCACGGGGACAGGGGGCACTGAAGCTTTCTTT.